This T cell receptor (beta chain) was sequenced during a study of CD8+CD57+ T cells in acquired aplastic anemia. For CDR3 and TCR beta VDJ profiling, genomic DNA was the template used. TCRdb re-called the reads with MiXCR, one entry per CDR3 protein. The repertoire holds some 220,000 distinct CDR3 sequences, with almost 35% as singletons. The CDR3 runs to 13 residues. Germline CDR1 and CDR2: LNHDA and SQIVND (reference sequence). Unmatched junction bases numbered 3, after V lost 5 bases and J lost 4 bases. This chain uses TRBV19 with TRBJ2-7, with TRBD1 identical over 9 bases. Input material: sorted CD4+, CD8+, or CD8+CD57+ T cells (not recorded which) from PBMCs. This TCR came from a human donor in good health, serving as a control. The CDR3, as DNA: TGTGCCAGTAGTTGGGACAGGGAGTACGAGCAGTACTTC. Translation: CASSWDREYEQYF.